This T cell receptor (beta chain) was observed in a study of cytomegalovirus exposure and HLA in healthy donors. Points from the study as a whole: The study recorded 150 to 200 TCR beta chains that were cytomegalovirus-associated.

Concerning this clone: Its matching antigen is unknown.

The assay was immunoSEQ multiplex PCR, and TCRdb's table has in-frame clones only and misses some. The repertoire has roughly 140,000 clones, about 89% of them found once; the top ten carry around 3.4%. Unmatched junction bases numbered 9, after V lost 4 bases and J lost 8 bases. Germline V gene sequence: CDR1 SGDLS, CDR2 YYNGEE. The CDR3 is made up of 16 amino acids. The chain joins TRBV9 to TRBJ2-3; 14 nucleotides match TRBD2. Specimen: PBMCs. The source is a woman under 30 in good health and CMV-seropositive. The CDR3 DNA follows: TGTGCCAGCAGCTCCTGGACTAGCGGGAGGCCTGTTACGCAGTATTTT. Encoded protein: CASSSWTSGRPVTQYF.